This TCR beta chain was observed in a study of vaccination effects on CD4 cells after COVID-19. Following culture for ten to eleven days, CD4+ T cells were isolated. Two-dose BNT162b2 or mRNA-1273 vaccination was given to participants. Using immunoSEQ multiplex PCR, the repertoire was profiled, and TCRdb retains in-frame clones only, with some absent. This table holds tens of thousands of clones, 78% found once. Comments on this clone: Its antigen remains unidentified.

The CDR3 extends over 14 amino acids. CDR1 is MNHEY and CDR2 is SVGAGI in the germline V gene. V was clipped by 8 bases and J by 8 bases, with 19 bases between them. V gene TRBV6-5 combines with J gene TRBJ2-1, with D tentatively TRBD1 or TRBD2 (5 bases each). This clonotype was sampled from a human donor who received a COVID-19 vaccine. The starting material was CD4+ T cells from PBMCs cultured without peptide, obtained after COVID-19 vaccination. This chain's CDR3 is CASRAGTFRHEQFF. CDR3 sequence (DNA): TGTGCCAGCCGGGCCGGGACCTTCCGGCATGAGCAGTTCTTC.